This TCR beta chain was found in a study of blood T cells in healthy people across ages. A second roughly 6 to 12 cycle PCR used barcoded and J-beta primers. TCRdb called the 5' RACE reads again in MiXCR, with one record for every CDR3 protein. This table holds some 850,000 distinct CDR3 sequences, roughly 24% found once. This CDR3 contains 15 residues. Germline assignment: CDR1 MGHRA and CDR2 YSYEKL. V was pared by 3 bases and J by 6 bases, with 9 bases of the junction left unmatched. Ten or more counts support this clonotype. This sample was shared with a second study, whose subject was T cells of mothers and their children.

Sequenced material: blood. V usage is TRBV4-1 and J usage is TRBJ2-7, with 9 bases identical to TRBD1. This sequence originates from a boy aged 5-17 years in good health. CDR3 bases: TGCGCCAGCAGCCAGGCACCAGGACAGGGGATCGAGCAGTACTTC. This translates into CASSQAPGQGIEQYF.